This T cell receptor (beta chain) is from a study of shared clonotypes between healthy human individuals. Study-level background: Donors had three CD4 naive, three CD4 memory, two CD8 naive and one CD8 memory plate apiece.

Germline CDR1 SGHAT, CDR2 FQNNGV. V lost 4 bases to trimming and J lost 7 bases, with 7 bases between them. The CDR3 runs to 11 residues. Across several immunoSEQ plates, the genomic DNA of each subset was split evenly. Produced via immunoSEQ multiplex PCR; TCRdb's table is partial and in-frame only. Of roughly 2,000,000 clones listed, just under 95% were seen once; the top ten hold under 1.5%. Naive CD8 isolation took CD45RO-negative cells positively selected for CCR7 and excluded terminally differentiated effector memory CD45RA+ cells. Study results and limitations: Sequencing depth was expected to affect clonotype sharing among donors.

As for this clone: Antigen specificity is unknown.

The rearrangement uses TRBV11-2 and TRBJ2-5; D ambiguous. This clonotype originated in a man aged 18 to 29 in good health. Material: naive CD8+ T cells sorted from blood. The CDR3: CASSSAWTQYF. CDR3 sequence (DNA): TGTGCCAGCAGCTCCGCGTGGACCCAGTACTTC.